This TCR beta chain was found in a study of siplizumab effects on memory and regulatory T cells. Study-wide results and limits: Proliferating CD4+ or CD8+ clones, roughly 75-96% of them, lacked an assignable naive or memory phenotype. Suppression by proliferating Tregs derived from siplizumab cultures was not verified. On average, 68.8% of mappable alloreactive CD4+ clones were Treg-derived under siplizumab, against 25% to 30% in controls.

Remarks on this clone: Antigen unknown.

Clones were read by immunoSEQ multiplex PCR, and TCRdb kept only the in-frame ones, dropping some. The sample yields nearly 85,000 clones, about 95% seen once. V lost 2 bases to trimming and J lost 6 bases, with 13 bases between them. From germline, CDR1 is ENHRY and CDR2 SYGVKD. The CDR3 totals 14 residues. The rearrangement links TRBV10-3 to TRBJ1-1; D possibly corresponds to TRBD1 (5 bases). The origin of this receptor is a human donor in good health. The specimen sequenced was CD8+ T cells sorted from blood. The CDR3 DNA reads TGTGCCATCAGTGAGCGCCTGGGGGAGGCTGAAGCTTTCTTT. Translated: CAISERLGEAEAFF.